A selection of T cell receptor beta chains follows, all from one sample in a study of PD-1 blockade in classical Hodgkin lymphoma. Clones were sequenced by immunoSEQ multiplex PCR, and TCRdb holds only the in-frame ones, with some missing. The table has over 10,000 clones, 88% seen once. The sequences come from CD4+ T cells from blood, collected before the fourth cycle of nivolumab. The receptors derive from a human donor with classical Hodgkin lymphoma. The CDR3 runs from the conserved cysteine through the conserved F or W. The order of the fields is CDR3 DNA, CDR3 protein, J gene, V gene, clone size, D gene. D genes are given only for firm matches. For some rows the clone size is stated as once, few or many, or as a class when expanded; others skip it.

DNA: TGCGCCAGCAGCTTTCTGGGCCCCGAGACCCAGTACTTC
CDR3: CASSFLGPETQYF
J: TRBJ2-5
V: TRBV5-1
size: -
D: -

DNA: TGTGCCAGCAGTGAACGACACGCCAACACTGAAGCTTTCTTT
CDR3: CASSERHANTEAFF
J: TRBJ1-1
V: TRBV2
size: -
D: -

DNA: TGTGCCAGCTCACCAAATAACCCGGGGACAAACTATGGCTACACCTTC
CDR3: CASSPNNPGTNYGYTF
J: TRBJ1-2
V: TRBV18
size: -
D: -

DNA: TGTGCCAGTAGTATAGTACCTGATCAGCCCCAGCATTTT
CDR3: CASSIVPDQPQHF
J: TRBJ1-5
V: TRBV19
size: -
D: -

DNA: TGTGCCAGTCAGGGGTCGGGGGGAACGTACAATGAGCAGTTCTTC
CDR3: CASQGSGGTYNEQFF
J: TRBJ2-1
V: TRBV25-1
size: -
D: -

DNA: TGCGCCAGCATGGATGACGGGGTGTGGGAGACCCAGTACTTC
CDR3: CASMDDGVWETQYF
J: TRBJ2-5
V: TRBV5-1
size: once
D: -

DNA: TGTGCCAGCAGCTCCTCCGGGACTCTTCGTGGAAACACCATATATTTT
CDR3: CASSSSGTLRGNTIYF
J: TRBJ1-3
V: TRBV11-2
size: -
D: -

DNA: TGCGCCAGCAGCTTGGGACAGTTTATCGACGAGCAGTACTTC
CDR3: CASSLGQFIDEQYF
J: TRBJ2-7
V: TRBV5-1
size: -
D: -

DNA: TGTGCCAGCAGCCCGAGTACGGGGGCGAGCTACAATGAGCAGTTCTTC
CDR3: CASSPSTGASYNEQFF
J: TRBJ2-1
V: TRBV2
size: -
D: -

DNA: TGTGCCAGTTCCTTATGGGAGGGCGAGCAGTACTTC
CDR3: CASSLWEGEQYF
J: TRBJ2-7
V: TRBV5-6
size: -
D: TRBD2

DNA: TGTGCCAGCAGCGTAGGCGAGTATTGGCGGGAAAAACTGTTTTTT
CDR3: CASSVGEYWREKLFF
J: TRBJ1-4
V: TRBV9
size: once
D: -

DNA: TGTGCCAGCAGCTTTAGGGTGGGTGAGCAGTTCTTC
CDR3: CASSFRVGEQFF
J: TRBJ2-1
V: TRBV7-7
size: -
D: -

DNA: TGCAGCGTAGAACTCCAGTGGGGAAACACCATATATTTT
CDR3: CSVELQWGNTIYF
J: TRBJ1-3
V: TRBV29-1
size: -
D: -

DNA: TGTGCCATCAGTGGCGGGTACTATGGCTACACCTTC
CDR3: CAISGGYYGYTF
J: TRBJ1-2
V: TRBV10-3
size: -
D: -

DNA: TGTGCCAGCAGCCCCGACAGGGGGAGGTCACAGCCCCAGCATTTT
CDR3: CASSPDRGRSQPQHF
J: TRBJ1-5
V: TRBV6-5
size: few
D: TRBD1

DNA: TGTGCCAGCAGTCCGATCCTAATACGAGAGACCCAGTACTTC
CDR3: CASSPILIRETQYF
J: TRBJ2-5
V: TRBV2
size: -
D: -

DNA: TGTGCCAGCAGTTTATTCGCCGGGGCCAACGTCCTGACTTTC
CDR3: CASSLFAGANVLTF
J: TRBJ2-6
V: TRBV27
size: -
D: -

DNA: TGTGCCTGGTATTCACGACAGGGGAGGAAGAACACTGAAGCTTTCTTT
CDR3: CAWYSRQGRKNTEAFF
J: TRBJ1-1
V: TRBV30
size: medium-sized
D: TRBD1

DNA: TGTGCCATTAGGCAGGGGATGGAAGAGACCCAGTACTTC
CDR3: CAIRQGMEETQYF
J: TRBJ2-5
V: TRBV10-3
size: -
D: -

DNA: TGCGCCAGCAGCTTGCAGGTCCCTGGCACAGATACGCAGTATTTT
CDR3: CASSLQVPGTDTQYF
J: TRBJ2-3
V: TRBV5-1
size: -
D: -

DNA: TGCAGGGGTATGTGGACTGAAGCTTTCTTT
CDR3: CRGMWTEAFF
J: TRBJ1-1
V: TRBV7-9
size: -
D: -

DNA: TGTGCCAGCAGCCCTAGGGACAGGTGGGGCTCCTACGAGCAGTACTTC
CDR3: CASSPRDRWGSYEQYF
J: TRBJ2-7
V: TRBV11-1
size: -
D: TRBD1

DNA: TGTGCCAGCATTTCGGACGCTGGAAACACCATATATTTT
CDR3: CASISDAGNTIYF
J: TRBJ1-3
V: TRBV2
size: few
D: -

DNA: TGCGCCAGCAGCTTGGCGGGGACCAGCACAGATACGCAGTATTTT
CDR3: CASSLAGTSTDTQYF
J: TRBJ2-3
V: TRBV5-1
size: -
D: -

DNA: TGTGCCAGCAGCTCCGGGCCCCGATCGGGCTATGGCTACACCTTC
CDR3: CASSSGPRSGYGYTF
J: TRBJ1-2
V: TRBV13
size: -
D: -

DNA: TGTGCCAGCAGCTTAGACGGGAGCTCCTACAATGAGCAGTTCTTC
CDR3: CASSLDGSSYNEQFF
J: TRBJ2-1
V: TRBV7-9
size: -
D: -

DNA: TGCGCCAGCAGCCCGGCCGCGGATGGCTACACCTTC
CDR3: CASSPAADGYTF
J: TRBJ1-2
V: TRBV5-1
size: -
D: -

DNA: TGTGCCAGCAGCTGGGGCCAGACCAACTATGGCTACACCTTC
CDR3: CASSWGQTNYGYTF
J: TRBJ1-2
V: TRBV7-9
size: -
D: -

DNA: TGTGCCAGCAGTTACCTCCGGGACAGATTTGACTATGGCTACACCTTC
CDR3: CASSYLRDRFDYGYTF
J: TRBJ1-2
V: TRBV6-5
size: -
D: TRBD1

DNA: TGTGCCTGGAGTGCCATGCTGAGTGAAGCTTTCTTT
CDR3: CAWSAMLSEAFF
J: TRBJ1-1
V: TRBV30
size: -
D: -

DNA: TGCGCCAGCAGCCCCCTCGTCGAGACCTACGAGCAGTACTTC
CDR3: CASSPLVETYEQYF
J: TRBJ2-7
V: TRBV5-1
size: -
D: -

DNA: TGTGCCAGTAGTTTCACGACTAGCGATACGCAGTATTTT
CDR3: CASSFTTSDTQYF
J: TRBJ2-3
V: TRBV19
size: -
D: TRBD2

DNA: TGTGCCAGCAGTTCTCCCGGGCGACAGGGGCAGGGGTCACCCCTCCACTTT
CDR3: CASSSPGRQGQGSPLHF
J: TRBJ1-6
V: TRBV28
size: -
D: TRBD1

DNA: TGTGCCACCAGCAGAGATGGACAGGGAAGCGACGAGCAGTACTTC
CDR3: CATSRDGQGSDEQYF
J: TRBJ2-7
V: TRBV15
size: few
D: TRBD1

DNA: TGTGCCATCAAGGAACAGGGGGCCCCTGGGCCTGGCTACACCTTC
CDR3: CAIKEQGAPGPGYTF
J: TRBJ1-2
V: TRBV10-3
size: -
D: TRBD1

DNA: TGTGCCAGCAGCCGGGGACTAGCGGGGGGACAAGAGACCCAGTACTTC
CDR3: CASSRGLAGGQETQYF
J: TRBJ2-5
V: TRBV5-8
size: few
D: TRBD2

DNA: TGTGCCAGCAGCCAAGAAGTGAACAGGGGGCTCTCTAACTATGGCTACACCTTC
CDR3: CASSQEVNRGLSNYGYTF
J: TRBJ1-2
V: TRBV4-2
size: -
D: TRBD1

DNA: TGTGCCAGCAGTTCCCACGGGGTCAAAAACATTCAGTACTTC
CDR3: CASSSHGVKNIQYF
J: TRBJ2-4
V: TRBV28
size: -
D: -

DNA: TGCAGCGTTGTAGCTAGCGGCACAGATACGCAGTATTTT
CDR3: CSVVASGTDTQYF
J: TRBJ2-3
V: TRBV29-1
size: -
D: -

DNA: TGTGCCAGCAGTCGGGGACTAGCGGGAGTTTACGGTGCGGGGGAGACCCAGTACTTC
CDR3: CASSRGLAGVYGAGETQYF
J: TRBJ2-5
V: TRBV14
size: -
D: TRBD2

DNA: TGCGCCAGCAGCCAGCTGCCGGGACAGGGGGGGGAGACCCAGTACTTC
CDR3: CASSQLPGQGGETQYF
J: TRBJ2-5
V: TRBV5-1
size: -
D: TRBD1

DNA: TGCGCCAGCAGCTTGGACCAGACGAACACTGAAGCTTTCTTT
CDR3: CASSLDQTNTEAFF
J: TRBJ1-1
V: TRBV5-1
size: -
D: -

DNA: TGTGCCAGCAGGGAACAGGGGGAAGGGGGCTACACCTTC
CDR3: CASREQGEGGYTF
J: TRBJ1-2
V: TRBV2
size: -
D: TRBD1

DNA: TGTGCTAGTGGTTTGGGGAGAGGGATCCCTCAAGAGACCCAGTACTTC
CDR3: CASGLGRGIPQETQYF
J: TRBJ2-5
V: TRBV12-5
size: -
D: -

DNA: TGTGCCAGCAGTGAGGCAGTTAATCAGCCCCAGCATTTT
CDR3: CASSEAVNQPQHF
J: TRBJ1-5
V: TRBV2
size: -
D: -